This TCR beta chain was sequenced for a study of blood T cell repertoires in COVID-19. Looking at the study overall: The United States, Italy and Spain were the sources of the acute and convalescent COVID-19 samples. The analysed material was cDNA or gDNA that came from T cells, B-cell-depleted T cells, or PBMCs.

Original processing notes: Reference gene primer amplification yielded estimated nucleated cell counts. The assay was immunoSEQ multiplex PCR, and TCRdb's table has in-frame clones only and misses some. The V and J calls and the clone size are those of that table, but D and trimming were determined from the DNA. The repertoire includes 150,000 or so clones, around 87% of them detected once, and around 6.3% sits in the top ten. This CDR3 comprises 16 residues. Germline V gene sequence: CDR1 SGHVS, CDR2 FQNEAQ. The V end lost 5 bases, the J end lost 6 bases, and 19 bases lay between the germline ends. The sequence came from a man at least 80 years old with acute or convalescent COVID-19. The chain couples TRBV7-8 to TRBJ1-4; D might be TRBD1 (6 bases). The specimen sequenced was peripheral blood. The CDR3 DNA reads TGTGCCAGCAGCATTGGACAGCCACTGGGATATGAAAAACTGTTTTTT. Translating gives CASSIGQPLGYEKLFF.